The clone carrying this T cell receptor beta chain was detected a few times. The study ran its PCR with 60 Vbeta and 13 Jbeta primers. This table comes from immunoSEQ multiplex PCR, and its TCRdb copy is limited to in-frame clones, with some not included. Of about 160,000 clones listed, approximately 80% were seen once; the top ten hold about 13%. CDR3 length: 14 residues. The V and J ends lost 7 bases and 4 bases, in that order; junction bases with no gene match: 5. CDR1 is MNHNY and CDR2 is SVGAGI in the germline V gene (reference sequence). The sample comes from a study of cytomegalovirus exposure and HLA in healthy donors.

This TCR derives from a woman aged 50 to 60 in good health and CMV-seronegative. Sample: PBMCs. This chain links TRBV6-6 with TRBJ2-1; TRBD1 matches 9 bases. The CDR3 is CASKKGQGYNEQFF. CDR3 nucleotides: TGTGCCAGCAAAAAGGGACAGGGATACAATGAGCAGTTCTTC.